This paragraph reports one T cell receptor (beta chain). Its target is not known. Other DNA sequences in this specimen translate into the identical CDR3. The sample originates from a study of shared clonotypes between healthy human individuals. Findings of the study overall: It was anticipated that sequencing depth would influence how many clonotypes donors shared.

Assay execution proceeded at the deep level. Sequencing was performed with immunoSEQ multiplex PCR; in TCRdb, only in-frame clones are kept and a portion is missing. The sample yields about 2,500,000 clones, approximately 90% seen once. The CDR3 loop spans 15 amino acids. CDR1 and CDR2 (germline): SGHRS, YFSETQ. Trimming removed 4 bases from V and 3 bases from J; junction bases left unmatched: 6. The chain uses TRBV5-1 and TRBJ2-3; 9 positions match TRBD1. Sequencing input: naive CD4+ T cells sorted from blood. The subset was: CD45RA+ positively selected. The sequence was collected from a man between 18 and 35 years old in good health. Written as DNA, the CDR3 is TGCGCCAGCAGCCCGGGACAGGGTGGGACAGATACGCAGTATTTT. Its translation is CASSPGQGGTDTQYF.